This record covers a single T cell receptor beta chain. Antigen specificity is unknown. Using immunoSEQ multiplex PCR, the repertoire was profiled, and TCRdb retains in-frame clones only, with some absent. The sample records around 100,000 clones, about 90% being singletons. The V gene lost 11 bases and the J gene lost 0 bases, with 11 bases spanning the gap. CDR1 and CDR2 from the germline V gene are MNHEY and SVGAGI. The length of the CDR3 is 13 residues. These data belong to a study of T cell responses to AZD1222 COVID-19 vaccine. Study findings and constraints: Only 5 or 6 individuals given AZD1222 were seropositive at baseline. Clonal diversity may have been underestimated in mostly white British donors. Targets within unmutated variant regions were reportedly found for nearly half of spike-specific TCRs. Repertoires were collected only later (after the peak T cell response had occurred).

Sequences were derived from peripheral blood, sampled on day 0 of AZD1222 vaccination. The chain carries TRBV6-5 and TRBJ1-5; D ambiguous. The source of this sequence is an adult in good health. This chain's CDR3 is CAVGSDSNQPQHF. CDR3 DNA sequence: TGTGCCGTCGGGAGTGATAGCAATCAGCCCCAGCATTTT.